This is a list of T cell receptor beta chains from one sample in a study of CD8 T cells in Susac syndrome. Each CDR3 protein gets one entry after TCRdb re-called the immunoSEQ multiplex PCR reads with MiXCR. The sample yields 180,000 or so distinct CDR3 sequences, about 93% seen once. The sample was CD4+ T cells from PBMCs. These receptors all come from a human donor with Susac syndrome. Each CDR3 is given with its conserved first and last residue. The D gene is left open where the match is weak. Expanded clones get a size class; other rows say once, few or many, or leave the size out.

cdr3_aa | cdr3_nt | clone_size | d_call | j_call | v_call
CSARATRADTQYF | TGCAGTGCTAGAGCGACGCGGGCAGATACGCAGTATTTT | NA | NA | TRBJ2-3 | TRBV20-1
CASSTPIRETQYF | TGTGCCAGTAGTACACCCATCCGGGAGACCCAGTACTTC | NA | NA | TRBJ2-5 | TRBV19
CASSQGPGGTDTQYF | TGTGCCAGCAGCCAAGGTCCAGGGGGCACAGATACGCAGTATTTT | NA | NA | TRBJ2-3 | TRBV3-1
CASSQAGQGQETQYF | TGTGCCAGCAGCCAAGCGGGACAGGGGCAAGAGACCCAGTACTTC | NA | TRBD1 | TRBJ2-5 | TRBV3-1
CASRPIAGAENNEQFF | TGTGCCAGCAGACCCATAGCGGGGGCGGAGAATAATGAGCAGTTCTTC | NA | TRBD2 | TRBJ2-1 | TRBV12-3/TRBV12-4
CSARFGRNRRYDQETQYF | TGCAGCGCCCGATTCGGTCGAAACAGAAGATACGACCAAGAGACCCAGTACTTC | NA | NA | TRBJ2-5 | TRBV29-1
CASSLAGGYDEAFF | TGTGCCAGCAGCTTGGCCGGAGGATACGATGAAGCTTTCTTT | NA | NA | TRBJ1-1 | TRBV5-4
CASSYLGQGPGELFF | TGTGCCAGCAGTTACCTCGGACAGGGTCCCGGGGAGCTGTTTTTT | NA | TRBD1 | TRBJ2-2 | TRBV6-5
CASSPGQGATEAFF | TGTGCCAGCAGCCCGGGACAGGGGGCGACTGAAGCTTTCTTT | NA | TRBD1 | TRBJ1-1 | TRBV11-1
CASSQLGAGKEQFF | TGTGCCAGCAGCCAACTGGGAGCGGGGAAGGAGCAGTTCTTC | NA | TRBD2 | TRBJ2-1 | TRBV3-1
CASSFRGANVLTF | TGTGCCAGCAGCTTCAGGGGGGCCAACGTCCTGACTTTC | NA | NA | TRBJ2-6 | TRBV7-8
CASSSTGADYGYTF | TGTGCCAGCAGCTCGACAGGGGCGGACTATGGCTACACCTTC | NA | TRBD1 | TRBJ1-2 | TRBV7-3
CASSLATGRQETQYF | TGTGCCAGCAGCTTAGCCACCGGGAGACAAGAGACCCAGTACTTC | NA | NA | TRBJ2-5 | TRBV7-2
CASSELAGVYETQYF | TGTGCCAGCAGTGAACTAGCGGGAGTGTACGAGACCCAGTACTTC | NA | TRBD2 | TRBJ2-5 | TRBV12-3/TRBV12-4
CATSRGPGQGTTDTQYF | TGTGCCACCAGCAGAGGCCCCGGACAGGGGACCACAGATACGCAGTATTTT | NA | TRBD1 | TRBJ2-3 | TRBV15
CASSLGQFQETQYF | TGTGCCAGCAGCTTAGGCCAGTTCCAAGAGACCCAGTACTTC | NA | NA | TRBJ2-5 | TRBV7-9
CASSLPGENYGYTF | TGTGCCAGCAGTTTACCGGGGGAGAACTATGGCTACACCTTC | once | NA | TRBJ1-2 | TRBV28
CASSLGLNRESSF | TGTGCCAGCAGCTTGGGGCTGAACCGAGAGAGTTCCTTC | NA | NA | TRBJ1-2 | TRBV11-2
CASSSDRTYEQYF | TGTGCCAGCAGCTCTGACAGGACCTACGAGCAGTACTTC | NA | NA | TRBJ2-7 | TRBV7-9
CSAAQGANTEAFF | TGCAGTGCTGCACAGGGGGCGAACACTGAAGCTTTCTTT | NA | TRBD1 | TRBJ1-1 | TRBV20-1
CASSATSGGSSYNEQFF | TGTGCCAGCAGTGCCACTAGCGGGGGGAGCTCCTACAATGAGCAGTTCTTC | NA | TRBD2 | TRBJ2-1 | TRBV6-1
CASSESQGRGEKLFF | TGTGCCAGCAGTGAATCACAGGGTAGGGGGGAAAAACTGTTTTTT | NA | NA | TRBJ1-4 | TRBV25-1
CASSETVDTQYF | TGTGCCAGCAGTGAAACCGTAGATACGCAGTATTTT | NA | NA | TRBJ2-3 | TRBV25-1
CSALSGENTQYF | TGCAGTGCCCTCTCGGGGGAAAATACGCAGTATTTT | NA | NA | TRBJ2-3 | TRBV20-1
CASRTGLAVKLKGSYNEQFF | TGTGCCAGCAGGACTGGACTAGCGGTCAAGTTGAAAGGCTCCTACAATGAGCAGTTCTTC | NA | TRBD2 | TRBJ2-1 | TRBV12-3/TRBV12-4
CASSLEDEQYF | TGCGCCAGCAGCTTGGAAGACGAGCAGTACTTC | NA | NA | TRBJ2-7 | TRBV5-1
CSVEVSATGVLKSQQYF | TGCAGCGTTGAAGTCTCAGCGACAGGGGTTTTAAAGAGTCAGCAGTACTTC | NA | TRBD1 | TRBJ2-7 | TRBV29-1
CASSQDPPGNTGELFF | TGTGCCAGCAGCCAAGATCCCCCGGGAAACACCGGGGAGCTGTTTTTT | NA | NA | TRBJ2-2 | TRBV3-1